The 10 T cell receptor beta chains listed next were all sequenced from one sample in a study of T cells after yellow fever vaccination (dated by TCRdb to the late 2010s). In light of the paper, this sample's treatment or condition label describes: live attenuated yellow fever vaccine strain. To prepare the library, 5' RACE was applied. TCRdb records Illumina HiSeq 2500 as the sequencer. The raw public reads went through TCRdb reprocessing: fastp at Q25, MiXCR clone calling, in-frame beta chains kept. All rows with the same CDR3 protein become a single entry with the most common DNA and genes. In all, the sample holds about 580,000 distinct CDR3 sequences, and roughly 17% of those were seen once. In total, the top ten clones hold 17% of the sample. The sequencing here drew on PBMCs, taken around 5 days after the first yellow fever vaccination. These receptors were taken from a young man who received the YFV17D yellow fever vaccine.

This clonotype was seen only a few times. The gene calls are TRBV4-1 and TRBJ1-1, with no clear D. From germline, CDR1 is MGHRA and CDR2 YSYEKL. V was cut by 2 bases and J by 4 bases, with 14 bases left in between. This CDR3 has 15 residues. This CDR3 reads CASSQPTGKGTEAFF. The CDR3 DNA is TGCGCCAGCAGCCAACCTACGGGAAAGGGCACTGAAGCTTTCTTT.

This clonotype appeared a few times. The V gene is TRBV4-3, the J gene TRBJ2-5; no clear D gene. In germline, CDR1 is LGHNA, CDR2 YSLEER. The CDR3 extends over 15 amino acids. Trimming removed 1 base at V and 2 bases at J, with 11 bases between. CDR3 region: CASSQAEGNQETQYF. The CDR3 DNA reads as TGCGCCAGCAGCCAAGCTGAAGGGAATCAAGAGACCCAGTACTTC.

This clonotype appeared a few times. The chain couples TRBV5-5 to TRBJ1-2; D is possibly TRBD1 (6 bases). Germline V lookup: CDR1 SGHKS, CDR2 YYEKEE (reference sequence). V shed 7 bases and J shed 4 bases, with 17 bases lying between them. The CDR3 sequence is 14 residues long. The CDR3 sequence: CASGRGGPGYGYTF. The CDR3 DNA sequence: TGTGCCAGCGGAAGGGGGGGGCCTGGCTATGGCTACACCTTC.

This clonotype was observed a handful of times. The rearrangement joins TRBV7-2 to TRBJ2-5, with 9 bases that match TRBD2. J was trimmed by 5 bases and V by 3 bases; bases with no gene match: 7. The CDR3 is 15 residues long. Germline V gene data show CDR1 as SGHTA and CDR2 as FQGNSA. For the CDR3, the DNA is TGTGCCAGCAGCTTCCAGCGGGGGGCGGGTGAGACCCAGTACTTC. This gives the protein CASSFQRGAGETQYF.

This clonotype was seen a few times. This sequence joins TRBV10-3 and TRBJ2-5; 8 bases match TRBD1. The CDR3 covers 12 residues. The trim removed 10 bases at V and 5 bases at J, leaving 6 bases unmatched. Germline V gene sequence: CDR1 ENHRY, CDR2 SYGVKD. CDR3 sequence reads: CATADREETQYF. DNA of the CDR3: TGTGCCACTGCGGACAGGGAGGAGACCCAGTACTTC.

This clonotype has just a few counts. The chain joins TRBV3-1 to TRBJ2-1; possibly TRBD1 or TRBD2 for D (5 bases each). From germline, CDR1 is LGHDT and CDR2 YNNKEL (reference sequence). The V end was cut by 7 bases, the J end by 9 bases, with 13 bases between. The CDR3 runs to 12 residues. DNA of the CDR3: TGTGCCAGCACCCTCGGGGCAGGTGAGCAGTTCTTC. Protein product: CASTLGAGEQFF.

This clonotype was recorded many times. This CDR3 reads CASSPPTPNEQFF. In DNA, the CDR3 is TGTGCCAGCAGTCCCCCGACCCCGAATGAGCAGTTCTTC. The chain has TRBV12-3 or TRBV12-4 and TRBJ2-1; D call uncertain. Deletions cut 5 bases from V and 7 bases from J, with 12 bases between. There are 13 residues in the CDR3.

This chain connects TRBV29-1 to TRBJ1-2; D unresolved. With 8 bases removed from V and 8 bases from J, the gap between germline ends came to 15 bases. The CDR3 length is 11 residues. The V gene's germline CDR1 is SQVTM and CDR2 ANQGSEA. CDR3 in DNA: TGCAGCATGGTTGGGGATAGCGGCTACACCTTC. Its translation is CSMVGDSGYTF.

This clonotype showed up just a few times. The chain links TRBV21-1 to TRBJ2-3; TRBD2, the D gene given by the table, was not confirmed from the DNA. TRBV21-1 is a pseudogene. There are 16 residues in the CDR3. CDR3 in DNA: TGTGCCAGCAGCACCGAACGGACTCGGGCCCCAGATACGCAGTATTTT. This sequence encodes CASSTERTRAPDTQYF.

This chain uses TRBV7-2 with TRBJ2-5; 13 nucleotides match TRBD2. The germline CDR1 and CDR2 sequences are SGHTA and FQGNSA. The V and J ends lost 5 bases and 5 bases, in that order; junction bases with no gene match: 11. The CDR3 covers 17 residues. The CDR3 sequence is CASSLRTSGRGRETQYF. In DNA, the CDR3 is TGTGCCAGCAGCCTACGCACTAGCGGGAGGGGACGGGAGACCCAGTACTTC.